The 3 T cell receptor beta chains below all came from one sample that was sequenced in a study of Ad26.COV2.S vaccination and SARS-CoV-2 variants. The treatment was: some 20 received Ad26.COV2.S at low or high dose, single or two shots; 5 received placebo; per-sample allocation not given. Material that was analyzed had been drawn on day 63 after the first vaccine or placebo injection. The method was immunoSEQ multiplex PCR; TCRdb's version includes in-frame clones alone and lacks a portion of them. The table lists 440,000 or so clones, roughly 90% of them singletons. The sample consisted of peripheral blood, taken in a trial of Ad26.COV2.S vaccine versus placebo. Receptors were obtained from a person aged 18-60 years who received the Ad26.COV2.S COVID-19 vaccine or a placebo.

V usage is TRBV5-1 and J usage is TRBJ1-1; TRBD1 might be the D (5 bases). Trimming shortened V by 3 bases and J by 4 bases, and 16 bases separated the two germline ends. The CDR3 length is 15 residues. The V gene's germline CDR1 is SGHRS and CDR2 YFSETQ. The CDR3 region is CASSSQSRGGTEAFF. CDR3 DNA sequence: TGCGCCAGCAGCTCCCAGTCAAGGGGTGGCACTGAAGCTTTCTTT.

J is TRBJ2-7 and V is TRBV20-1; 8 positions agree with TRBD1. The germline gives CDR1 DFQATT, CDR2 SNEGSKA (reference sequence). CDR3 size: 18 residues. V was pared by 3 bases and J by 0 bases, with 16 bases of the junction left unmatched. DNA of the CDR3: TGCAGTGCTAGTGGAAGAGGAGGACAGGGCCGTAGCTCCTACGAGCAGTACTTC. As protein: CSASGRGGQGRSSYEQYF.

The genes are TRBV10-3 and TRBJ2-1, with a tentative D call TRBD2 (5 bases). The CDR3 loop spans 16 amino acids. Germline-derived CDR1 and CDR2 are ENHRY and SYGVKD. Trimming stripped 5 bases from V and 0 bases from J, with 14 bases between. The CDR3 coding sequence is TGTGCCATCAGTATTCGGTCGGGGAGCTCCTACAATGAGCAGTTCTTC. Protein sequence: CAISIRSGSSYNEQFF.